A single sample is the source of the 17 T cell receptor beta chains below, sequenced in a study of early T cells in non-severe SARS-CoV-2 infection. Each CDR3 protein gets one entry after TCRdb re-called the 5' RACE reads with MiXCR. The repertoire holds about 80,000 distinct CDR3 sequences, 9.5% to 15% seen once, with more than 3% in the top ten. The specimen was whole blood. The source is an adult who was a healthcare worker with PCR-confirmed SARS-CoV-2 infection or an uninfected control (not recorded which).

This clonotype has only a few counts. This chain uses TRBV3-1 with TRBJ1-5; D is perhaps TRBD1 (6 bases). The germline V and J ends were trimmed by 6 bases and 0 bases, with 9 bases remaining between them. The CDR3 extends over 14 amino acids. Germline-derived CDR1 and CDR2 are LGHDT and YNNKEL (reference sequence). Written as DNA, the CDR3 is TGTGCCAGCAGTCGACAGGTTAGCAATCAGCCCCAGCATTTT. This translates into CASSRQVSNQPQHF.

Many counts were recorded for this clonotype. The chain links TRBV20-1 to TRBJ1-1, with D maybe TRBD1 (5 bases). The CDR3 runs 11 residues. The germline V gene has CDR1 DFQATT and CDR2 SNEGSKA (reference sequence). The CDR3 loop reads CSAGGNTEAFF. The DNA for the CDR3 is TGCAGCGCGGGGGGGAACACTGAAGCTTTCTTT.

This clonotype was observed a few times. The rearrangement links TRBV7-2 to TRBJ1-6; D perhaps matches TRBD1 (6 bases). The CDR3 is 14 residues long. Germline CDR1 reads SGHTA; CDR2 reads FQGNSA. V lost 5 bases to trimming and J lost 6 bases, with 11 bases between them. CDR3 DNA: TGTGCCAGCAGCCGGAGGGGGGCTAATTCACCCCTCCACTTT. Amino acids: CASSRRGANSPLHF.

This clonotype was seen more than once but under ten times. The rearrangement joins TRBV28 to TRBJ2-4, with no clear D. In germline, CDR1 is MDHEN, CDR2 SYDVKM. Trimming stripped 4 bases from V and 0 bases from J, with 10 bases between. The CDR3 has 15 amino acids. CDR3 residues: CASSSPSGAKNIQYF. CDR3 DNA sequence: TGTGCCAGCAGTTCCCCTTCGGGAGCCAAAAACATTCAGTACTTC.

This clonotype was seen more than once but under ten times. The chain combines TRBV4-2 with TRBJ1-5; D remains ambiguous. V was pared by 4 bases and J by 0 bases, with 10 bases between. This CDR3 region has 15 residues. The germline CDR1 and CDR2 sequences are LGHNA and YNFKEQ. CDR3 DNA: TGTGCCAGCAGCCTCTCCCATGATAGCAATCAGCCCCAGCATTTT. Translated, it gives CASSLSHDSNQPQHF.

Ten or more counts support this clonotype. The V call is TRBV11-2, the J call TRBJ2-3; 9 bases map to TRBD2. There are 15 residues in the CDR3. V shed 5 bases and J 2 bases; nucleotides not matched to a gene: 5. Germline loops: CDR1 SGHAT, CDR2 FQNNGV. CDR3 residues: CASSVRTSVTDTQYF. CDR3 sequence (DNA): TGTGCCAGCAGCGTAAGGACTAGCGTCACAGATACGCAGTATTTT.

This clonotype turned up a few times. This chain links TRBV5-1 with TRBJ2-3, with 9 bases fitting TRBD2. The trim removed 3 bases at V and 4 bases at J, leaving 9 bases unmatched. The CDR3 extends over 16 amino acids. Germline-derived CDR1 and CDR2 are SGHRS and YFSETQ. The CDR3 protein is CASSSGLAQGADTQYF. The CDR3 DNA reads TGCGCCAGCAGCTCCGGACTAGCGCAAGGGGCAGATACGCAGTATTTT.

The CDR3 here is CASSLTSGSDNEQFF. CDR3 bases: TGTGCCAGCAGCCTCACTAGCGGGAGTGACAATGAGCAGTTCTTC. V is TRBV5-5 and J is TRBJ2-1, with TRBD2 identical over 11 bases. Germline CDR1 reads SGHKS; CDR2 reads YYEKEE (reference sequence). This CDR3 is 15 amino acids long. Trimming cost V 4 bases and J 5 bases; bases outside gene matches: 5.

This chain connects TRBV5-1 to TRBJ2-3; D gene uncertain. The germline CDR1 and CDR2 sequences are SGHRS and YFSETQ. The V gene lost 0 bases and the J gene lost 0 bases, with 5 bases spanning the gap. The CDR3 is made up of 14 amino acids. The CDR3 DNA sequence: TGCGCCAGCAGCTTGGCCACTAGCACAGATACGCAGTATTTT. The encoded protein is CASSLATSTDTQYF. Full variable domain (remainder filled in from reference TRBV5-1 and TRBJ2-3): KAGVTQTPRYLIKTRGQQVTLSCSPISGHRSVSWYQQTPGQGLQFLFEYFSETQRNKGNFPGRFSGRQFSNSRSEMNVSTLELGDSALYLCASSLATSTDTQYFGPGTRLTVL.

This clonotype was counted a few times. The chain joins TRBV4-1 to TRBJ2-1; 7 positions match TRBD2. This CDR3 has 16 residues. From germline, CDR1 is MGHRA and CDR2 YSYEKL. The J segment lost 5 bases and the V segment lost 4 bases, leaving 11 bases of the junction unmatched. The CDR3 DNA follows: TGCGCCAGCAGCCCGCTCCTAGCGGCTCGGCACAATGAGCAGTTCTTC. This gives the protein CASSPLLAARHNEQFF.

This clonotype was detected only a few times. The chain joins TRBV7-3 to TRBJ2-1, with no clear D. Looked up from germline, CDR1 is SGHTA and CDR2 is FQGTGA. The CDR3 length is 15 residues. Trimming removed 3 bases at V and 4 bases at J, with 13 bases between. The CDR3 spells CASSFLVKAYNEQFF. In nucleotides, the CDR3 is TGTGCCAGCAGCTTCTTGGTGAAAGCGTACAATGAGCAGTTCTTC.

This clonotype was detected many times. V gene TRBV7-8 combines with J gene TRBJ2-2, with 8 positions matching TRBD2. The J segment lost 8 bases and the V segment lost 0 bases, leaving 11 bases of the junction unmatched. CDR3 size: 17 residues. Germline V gene sequence: CDR1 SGHVS, CDR2 FQNEAQ. CDR3 residues: CASSLASGRARAGELFF. CDR3 DNA sequence: TGTGCCAGCAGCTTAGCATCCGGGAGGGCAAGAGCAGGGGAGCTGTTTTTT.

This clonotype was counted many times. The DNA of the CDR3 is TGTGCCAGTAGTGGAAGGACTAGCGTGCGGCAGTTCTTC. Protein: CASSGRTSVRQFF. This chain connects TRBV19 to TRBJ2-1, with 9 bases that match TRBD2. The V gene end was trimmed by 5 bases and the J gene end by 12 bases; junction bases not matched to a gene: 8. CDR1 LNHDA and CDR2 SQIVND come from the germline V gene (reference sequence). This CDR3 has 13 amino acids.

The rearrangement joins TRBV6-5 to TRBJ1-2, with 9 bases fitting TRBD1. The CDR3 spans 15 residues. Looked up from germline, CDR1 is MNHEY and CDR2 is SVGAGI. J gave up 7 bases and V 2 bases, and 8 bases lay outside the gene matches. The CDR3, as DNA: TGTGCCAGCAGTTACGCGGGACAGGGAACGGGTGGCTACACCTTC. This encodes CASSYAGQGTGGYTF.

The J gene is TRBJ2-1, the V gene TRBV28; D is possibly TRBD1 or TRBD2 (7 bases each). Trimming took off 9 bases at V and 4 bases at J, with 19 bases between the two ends. This CDR3 spans 15 amino acids. Looked up from germline, CDR1 is MDHEN and CDR2 is SYDVKM. The CDR3 loop is CASHTGGQTYNEQFF. In nucleotides, the CDR3 is TGTGCCAGTCATACGGGGGGACAGACATACAATGAGCAGTTCTTC.

This clonotype has a count of ten or more. The chain has TRBV7-9 and TRBJ2-7, with TRBD2 identical over 9 bases. V lost 1 base and J lost 6; bases outside the gene matches: 4. CDR1 and CDR2 (germline): SEHNR, FQNEAQ (reference sequence). There are 14 residues in the CDR3. The CDR3 DNA reads as TGTGCCAGCAGCTTAGTAGCGGGAGAACTCGAGCAGTACTTC. This gives the protein CASSLVAGELEQYF.

The chain has TRBV4-1 and TRBJ1-6, with D perhaps TRBD1 (5 bases). This CDR3 has 16 amino acids. The germline V and J ends were trimmed by 0 bases and 4 bases, with 10 bases remaining between them. The germline V gene encodes CDR1 MGHRA and CDR2 YSYEKL. CDR3 in amino acids: CASSQDMGGYNSPLHF. The CDR3 coding sequence is TGCGCCAGCAGCCAAGATATGGGGGGTTATAATTCACCCCTCCACTTT.